Below are 29 T cell receptor beta chains sequenced from a single sample in a study of T cell repertoires in cytomegalovirus infection. These TCRs' antigens remain unknown. TCRdb passed the reads through MiXCR, listing each CDR3 protein once. The sample holds about 68,000 distinct CDR3 sequences, 20% to 25% seen once. Material: PBMCs, sequenced either directly or after in vitro stimulation (not recorded which). These receptors all stem from a human donor in good health (CMV status not recorded). Some clones in this sample may be carry-over from other donors' samples.

This clonotype was seen more than once but under ten times. This rearrangement joins TRBV12-3 or TRBV12-4 to TRBJ1-2; 7 nucleotides align to TRBD1. Trimming cost V 1 base and J 7 bases; bases outside gene matches: 9. The CDR3 runs to 15 residues. This CDR3 reads CASSLGTGTQSGYTF. The CDR3 DNA is TGTGCCAGCAGTTTAGGGACAGGAACGCAATCTGGCTACACCTTC.

The V gene is TRBV7-2, the J gene TRBJ2-2, with D perhaps TRBD1 or TRBD2 (5 bases each). V lost 6 bases, J lost 2 bases, and 13 bases lay in between. The CDR3 runs 15 residues. The germline V gene encodes CDR1 SGHTA and CDR2 FQGNSA. Written as DNA, the CDR3 is TGTGCCAGCAGTTTTGGGACCTATAACACCGGGGAGCTGTTTTTT. Amino acid sequence: CASSFGTYNTGELFF.

This clonotype was observed a handful of times. The V call is TRBV27, the J call TRBJ1-5; 9 bases are a match to TRBD1. CDR1 and CDR2 from the germline V gene are MNHEY and SMNVEV (reference sequence). J lost 2 bases, V lost 6 bases, and 5 bases had no gene match. CDR3 length equals 15 residues. CDR3 sequence (DNA): TGTGCCAGCAGAACGGGACAGGGCGGCAATCAGCCCCAGCATTTT. It specifies CASRTGQGGNQPQHF.

This chain connects TRBV19 to TRBJ2-1; 8 positions match TRBD2. Germline values: CDR1 LNHDA, CDR2 SQIVND (reference sequence). J was trimmed by 4 bases and V by 5 bases; bases with no gene match: 13. The CDR3 is 17 amino acids. CDR3 protein: CASSRSGSGHKYNEQFF. The CDR3 bases are TGTGCCAGTAGTCGCAGCGGGAGTGGTCATAAATACAATGAGCAGTTCTTC. The full variable domain, in which reference TRBV19 and TRBJ2-1 provide the parts outside the CDR3, is DGGITQSPKYLFRKEGQNVTLSCEQNLNHDAMYWYRQDPGQGLRLIYYSQIVNDFQKGDIAEGYSVSREKKESFPLTVTSAQKNPTAFYLCASSRSGSGHKYNEQFFGPGTRLTVL.

Comment on this clonotype: One end of the junction does not line up with germline, which may come from a read error. The J gene is TRBJ2-3, the V gene TRBV7-6; D remains unclear. The CDR3 runs to 16 residues. Per the germline V gene, CDR1 is SGHVS and CDR2 is FNYEAQ. In DNA, the CDR3 is TGTGGCAGCAGCCCGAGAAGGAGTAGAGATACAGATACGCAGTATTTT. Protein: CGSSPRRSRDTDTQYF.

The gene calls are TRBV19 and TRBJ2-5, with TRBD2 matching over 12 bases. Losses at the gene ends were 5 bases for V and 7 bases for J; bases not matched to a gene: 11. The CDR3 covers 16 residues. Germline V lookup: CDR1 LNHDA, CDR2 SQIVND (reference sequence). CDR3 DNA sequence: TGTGCCAGTAGTGAGTCTAGCGGGAGGGCCGGCAGGACCCAGTACTTC. It encodes CASSESSGRAGRTQYF.

This clonotype was detected only a few times. The chain recombines TRBV4-1 with TRBJ2-5, with D unclear. Between the trimmed V and J ends, which lost 1 base and 4 bases, there was a span of 4 bases. CDR1 is MGHRA and CDR2 is YSYEKL in the germline V gene. The length of the CDR3 is 12 residues. This CDR3 reads CASSQAGETQYF. The CDR3 DNA reads TGCGCCAGCAGCCAAGCTGGAGAGACCCAGTACTTC.

Only a few counts were recorded for this clonotype. This rearrangement joins TRBV27 to TRBJ2-2; no clear D. Trimming pared 7 bases from V and 4 bases from J, leaving 13 bases between. Germline CDR1 and CDR2: MNHEY and SMNVEV (reference sequence). The CDR3 has 14 residues. The CDR3 DNA is TGTGCCAGCACCTCCCAGACGGTCACCGGGGAGCTGTTTTTT. Its translation is CASTSQTVTGELFF.

This clonotype has a handful of counts. The chain couples TRBV7-2 to TRBJ1-2, with D possibly matching TRBD1 (5 bases). The V and J ends lost 1 base and 5 bases respectively, with 11 bases between them. Germline V gives CDR1 SGHTA, CDR2 FQGNSA. CDR3 length: 14 amino acids. CDR3 residues: CASSLGGDSYGYTF. CDR3 DNA: TGTGCCAGCAGCTTAGGCGGCGACAGTTATGGCTACACCTTC.

The rearrangement links TRBV7-6 to TRBJ2-5, with D hard to call. V lost 2 bases and J 5 bases, leaving 6 bases between the germline ends. CDR3 size: 12 residues. CDR1 and CDR2 (germline): SGHVS, FNYEAQ. The CDR3 DNA follows: TGTGCCAGCAGCTTAACGGTTGAGACCCAGTACTTC. Translation: CASSLTVETQYF.

There are a few counts of this clonotype. This chain uses TRBV5-6 with TRBJ2-3, with 8 bases aligning to TRBD2. Germline CDR1 and CDR2: SGHDT and YYEEEE. This CDR3 comprises 12 residues. V was clipped by 2 bases and J by 9 bases; unmatched bases: 2. The CDR3 spells CASSFGGETQYF. As DNA, the CDR3 is TGTGCCAGCAGCTTCGGGGGGGAGACGCAGTATTTT. The entire variable domain, with the rest obtained from reference TRBV5-6 and TRBJ2-3, is as follows: DAGVTQSPTHLIKTRGQQVTLRCSPKSGHDTVSWYQQALGQGPQFIFQYYEEEERQRGNFPDRFSGHQFPNYSSELNVNALLLGDSALYLCASSFGGETQYFGPGTRLTVL.

This clonotype was picked up a small number of times. This rearrangement joins TRBV7-9 to TRBJ2-7; possibly TRBD2 for D (6 bases). Trimming took off 1 base at V and 3 bases at J, with 10 bases between the two ends. This CDR3 has 14 residues. CDR1 is SEHNR and CDR2 is FQNEAQ in the germline V gene (reference sequence). The CDR3 DNA reads as TGTGCCAGCAGCTTAGACGGGAGTGGCTACGAGCAGTACGTC. This encodes CASSLDGSGYEQYV.

The CDR3: CASSSRTSGRPDTQYF. CDR3 nucleotide sequence: TGTGCCAGCAGCTCAAGGACTAGCGGGAGGCCAGATACGCAGTATTTT. The chain has TRBV7-3 and TRBJ2-3; TRBD2 matches 14 bases. CDR1 SGHTA and CDR2 FQGTGA come from the germline V gene. Germline trimming cut 4 bases from V and 4 bases from J; bases unmatched to any gene: 4. The CDR3 is 16 amino acids.

This clonotype appeared a few times. V gene TRBV6-1 combines with J gene TRBJ2-1; 14 bases agree with TRBD2. This CDR3 is 16 amino acids long. Trimming took 6 bases from V and 7 from J; bases not matched to a gene: 8. CDR1 and CDR2 (germline): MNHNS, SASEGT. The CDR3 DNA follows: TGTGCCAGCAGAAGGGGACTAGCGGGAGTGGGTAATGAGCAGTTCTTC. Translation gives CASRRGLAGVGNEQFF.

This chain links TRBV9 with TRBJ1-1; D might be TRBD1 (5 bases). The CDR3 is 15 amino acids. V was pared by 0 bases and J by 3 bases, with 12 bases between. CDR1 and CDR2 from the germline V gene are SGDLS and YYNGEE. The CDR3 bases are TGTGCCAGCAGCGTAGTTCCAGAAGGGGACACTGAAGCTTTCTTT. It yields the protein CASSVVPEGDTEAFF.

This clonotype was found a few times. V gene TRBV12-3 or TRBV12-4 combines with J gene TRBJ2-7, with D possibly being TRBD1 (6 bases). V was pared by 6 bases and J by 4 bases, with 16 bases between. CDR3 length equals 14 residues. CDR3 nucleotide sequence: TGTGCCAGCAGACCCACCAGGGGCGGATACGAGCAGTACTTC. Translation gives CASRPTRGGYEQYF.

Regarding this clonotype: One end of the junction does not line up with germline, which may come from a read error. The chain couples TRBV12-3 or TRBV12-4 to TRBJ2-1; D ambiguous. The CDR3 covers 10 residues. For the CDR3, the DNA is TGTGCCAGCAGCAGTGACTCTGTGGTCTTC. Amino acids: CASSSDSVVF.

This clonotype was counted many times. This chain joins TRBV6-1 and TRBJ2-7, with D possibly being TRBD2 (6 bases). The CDR3 contains 16 residues. Germline CDR1 is MNHNS and CDR2 is SASEGT. V was trimmed by 4 bases and J by 0 bases, leaving 16 bases between them. The CDR3 nucleotides are TGTGCCAGCAGTGCATCTAGCGCAAGGAGCTCCTACGAGCAGTACTTC. It codes for CASSASSARSSYEQYF.

This clonotype has only a few counts. CDR3 sequence reads: CAARERGRLYGYTF. The CDR3 coding sequence is TGTGCCGCCAGAGAGAGGGGGCGACTCTATGGCTACACCTTC. The V and J genes are TRBV6-5 and TRBJ1-2; 7 bases line up with TRBD1. CDR1 and CDR2 (germline): MNHEY, SVGAGI. With V trimmed by 11 bases and J by 4 bases, 13 bases remained unmatched. This CDR3 has 14 amino acids.

This clonotype was counted between two and nine times. This chain uses TRBV5-4 with TRBJ2-5; 12 bases match TRBD2. J gave up 1 base and V 4 bases, and 5 bases lay outside the gene matches. CDR1 and CDR2 from the germline V gene are SGHNT and YYREEE (reference sequence). The CDR3 is 16 residues long. The CDR3 sequence: CASSPGLAGFQETQYF. CDR3 bases: TGTGCCAGCAGCCCCGGACTAGCGGGGTTCCAAGAGACCCAGTACTTC.

This clonotype was counted a few times. The V call is TRBV28, the J call TRBJ1-5, with D tentatively TRBD1 (5 bases). CDR1 is MDHEN, CDR2 SYDVKM, per germline. This CDR3 region has 15 residues. Trimming left V 2 bases short and J 6 bases short, with 14 bases between. For the CDR3, the DNA is TGTGCCAGCAGTTTACGCGTAGGGACGGGTCAGCCCCAGCATTTT. It specifies CASSLRVGTGQPQHF. Full variable domain (remainder filled in from reference TRBV28 and TRBJ1-5): DVKVTQSSRYLVKRTGEKVFLECVQDMDHENMFWYRQDPGLGLRLIYFSYDVKMKEKGDIPEGYSVSREKKERFSLILESASTNQTSMYLCASSLRVGTGQPQHFGDGTRLSIL.

This clonotype occurred many times. The CDR3 loop is CASSQRQGWTEAFF. CDR3 DNA sequence: TGTGCCAGCAGCCAACGACAGGGTTGGACTGAAGCTTTCTTT. The chain links TRBV7-2 to TRBJ1-1, with 7 bases matching TRBD1. The CDR3 runs to 14 residues. CDR1 and CDR2 (germline): SGHTA, FQGNSA. The V and J ends lost 5 bases and 5 bases, in that order; junction bases with no gene match: 8.

This clonotype showed up many times. The chain uses TRBV7-2 and TRBJ2-2; unclear D gene. The CDR3 loop spans 12 amino acids. V lost 4 bases and J lost 0, with 0 bases in between. CDR1 and CDR2 from the germline V gene are SGHTA and FQGNSA. The CDR3 nucleotides are TGTGCCAGCAGCTCGAACACCGGGGAGCTGTTTTTT. This translates into CASSSNTGELFF.

This clonotype was detected ten times or more. The V and J genes are TRBV6-2 or TRBV6-3 and TRBJ2-5; 7 nucleotides align to TRBD2. With V trimmed by 5 bases and J by 5 bases, 2 bases remained unmatched. The CDR3 consists of 12 residues. Germline values: CDR1 MNHEY, CDR2 SVGEGT. The CDR3 reads CASSTSAETQYF. Written as DNA, the CDR3 is TGTGCCAGCAGTACTAGCGCCGAGACCCAGTACTTC.

This clonotype occurred a few times. V usage is TRBV7-8 and J usage is TRBJ2-2; 10 bases line up with TRBD2. Trimming cost V 6 bases and J 6 bases; bases outside gene matches: 7. The CDR3 sequence is 15 residues long. Germline V lookup: CDR1 SGHVS, CDR2 FQNEAQ. The CDR3 protein is CASRGGLAVPGELFF. CDR3 DNA: TGTGCCAGCAGGGGTGGACTAGCGGTTCCCGGGGAGCTGTTTTTT.

This clonotype occurred many times. The rearrangement links TRBV7-2 to TRBJ2-5; 9 positions match TRBD2. The CDR3 has 15 residues. The J segment lost 2 bases and the V segment lost 3 bases, leaving 4 bases of the junction unmatched. CDR1 is SGHTA, CDR2 FQGNSA, per germline. The CDR3 here is CASSFGTSSQETQYF. In DNA form, the CDR3 reads TGTGCCAGCAGCTTCGGGACTAGCAGTCAAGAGACCCAGTACTTC.

This sequence joins TRBV6-5 and TRBJ2-1; 8 nucleotides line up with TRBD2. This CDR3 is 15 amino acids long. Losses at the gene ends were 6 bases for V and 0 bases for J; bases not matched to a gene: 4. Germline-derived CDR1 and CDR2 are MNHEY and SVGAGI. DNA of the CDR3: TGTGCCAGCAGGACTAGCGCAAGCTCCTACAATGAGCAGTTCTTC. Its protein product is CASRTSASSYNEQFF.

This clonotype showed up just a few times. The chain combines TRBV11-2 with TRBJ2-3, with D unresolved. Trimming stripped 0 bases from V and 5 bases from J, with 15 bases between. The CDR3 runs to 16 residues. Germline V gives CDR1 SGHAT, CDR2 FQNNGV. This CDR3 reads CASSLEVGISQDTQYF. As DNA, the CDR3 is TGTGCCAGCAGCTTAGAGGTGGGAATTTCGCAAGATACGCAGTATTTT.

The chain has TRBV6-1 and TRBJ2-1; 7 bases agree with TRBD1. CDR3 length: 15 residues. CDR1 is MNHNS and CDR2 is SASEGT in the germline V gene. Losses at the gene ends were 5 bases for V and 6 bases for J; bases not matched to a gene: 10. The CDR3 DNA follows: TGTGCCAGCAGTCGGGACAGAGTAGTTGGCAATGAGCAGTTCTTC. Amino acid sequence: CASSRDRVVGNEQFF.